The rows below give T cell receptor beta chains drawn from one sample of a study of blood T cell repertoires in COVID-19. Measured with immunoSEQ multiplex PCR; TCRdb has only the in-frame clones, and not every one. The sample shows about 670,000 clones, around 90% of them seen only once. Sequenced sample: peripheral blood. These receptor sequences come from a woman under 30 with acute or convalescent COVID-19. Each CDR3 is given with its conserved first and last residue. A D gene is named only where the DNA matches it firmly. Size is stated for part of the rows, as once, few or many counts, or as a class when the clone is expanded.

d_call	clone_size	v_call	j_call	cdr3_aa	cdr3_nt
-	-	TRBV6-2/TRBV6-3	TRBJ2-7	CASSNNEGGGEQYF	TGTGCCAGCAGCAACAATGAAGGAGGAGGCGAGCAGTACTTC
-	once	TRBV12-3/TRBV12-4	TRBJ1-4	CASRSGLNEKLFF	TGTGCCAGCAGATCAGGGCTCAATGAAAAACTGTTTTTT
-	-	TRBV13	TRBJ2-7	CASSFGRTGSYEQYF	TGTGCCAGCAGCTTTGGACGAACAGGGAGCTACGAGCAGTACTTC
TRBD1	-	TRBV5-5	TRBJ2-7	CASSNHWTGYEQYF	TGTGCCAGCAGCAACCACTGGACAGGTTACGAGCAGTACTTC
TRBD1	-	TRBV10-3	TRBJ1-1	CAISTVPGQGRGTEAFF	TGTGCCATCAGCACAGTCCCGGGACAGGGGCGGGGGACTGAAGCTTTCTTT
-	-	TRBV25-1	TRBJ1-1	CASSEGQGRAEAFF	TGTGCCAGCAGTGAAGGGCAGGGGAGGGCTGAAGCTTTCTTT
-	-	TRBV7-6	TRBJ1-4	CASSKNPGAPGEKLFF	TGTGCCAGCAGCAAGAATCCAGGGGCGCCGGGGGAAAAACTGTTTTTT
-	few	TRBV7-9	TRBJ1-1	CASSLVYRLNTEAFF	TGTGCCAGCAGCTTAGTTTACAGGTTGAACACTGAAGCTTTCTTT
-	-	TRBV3-1/TRBV3-2	TRBJ2-3	CASSQDKQGPSTDTQYF	TGTGCCAGCAGCCAAGATAAACAGGGCCCTAGCACAGATACGCAGTATTTT
TRBD1	-	TRBV18	TRBJ1-5	CASSPMTGGNQPQHF	TGTGCCAGCTCACCAATGACAGGGGGCAATCAGCCCCAGCATTTT
-	many	TRBV7-2	TRBJ1-6	CASSLALTYNSPLHF	TGTGCCAGCAGCTTGGCCTTAACCTATAATTCACCCCTCCACTTT
TRBD1	-	TRBV19	TRBJ1-2	CASRPGQGARFDTF	TGTGCCAGTAGGCCGGGACAGGGGGCGCGATTTGACACCTTC
TRBD2	-	TRBV6-5	TRBJ2-7	CASNPRGGNEQYF	TGTGCCAGCAACCCAAGGGGAGGGAACGAGCAGTACTTC
TRBD1	-	TRBV4-1	TRBJ1-2	CASSLGDSYGYTF	TGCGCCAGCAGCCTGGGGGACAGCTATGGCTACACCTTC
-	-	TRBV3-1/TRBV3-2	TRBJ1-2	CASSLMTDNGYTF	TGTGCCAGCAGCCTTATGACAGATAATGGCTACACCTTC
TRBD2	-	TRBV4-1	TRBJ2-7	CASSQDQSRGGRSEQYF	TGCGCCAGCAGCCAAGATCAATCGCGGGGGGGCCGATCCGAGCAGTACTTC
-	-	TRBV6-5	TRBJ1-1	CASSYVGAERIAEAFF	TGTGCCAGCAGTTACGTGGGGGCGGAAAGAATAGCTGAAGCTTTCTTT
TRBD1	once	TRBV30	TRBJ1-2	CAWSSRHRGQGARGYGYTF	TGTGCCTGGAGTTCGAGGCACCGGGGACAGGGGGCACGGGGCTATGGCTACACCTTC
TRBD2	-	TRBV4-3	TRBJ2-3	CASSQDPAGGSTDTQYF	TGCGCCAGCAGCCAAGATCCCGCGGGGGGGAGCACAGATACGCAGTATTTT
TRBD1	-	TRBV6-5	TRBJ2-7	CASRPPGQGTGEQYF	TGTGCCAGCAGGCCACCGGGACAGGGAACGGGCGAGCAGTACTTC
TRBD1	-	TRBV4-1	TRBJ1-4	CASSPSRDRHEKLFF	TGCGCCAGCAGCCCAAGCCGGGACAGACATGAAAAACTGTTTTTT
TRBD1	few	TRBV7-3	TRBJ1-2	CHTGGSGYTF	TGCCATACAGGGGGCTCTGGCTACACCTTC
TRBD1	-	TRBV9	TRBJ1-1	CASSRDSRDTEAFF	TGTGCCAGCAGCAGGGACAGTAGAGACACTGAAGCTTTCTTT
TRBD1	-	TRBV5-1	TRBJ1-1	CASSLEWSGQAATEAFF	TGCGCCAGCAGCTTGGAGTGGAGTGGACAGGCAGCCACTGAAGCTTTCTTT
-	once	TRBV7-2	TRBJ1-6	CASSLLQGGNSPLHF	TGTGCCAGCAGCTTACTCCAGGGAGGTAATTCACCCCTCCACTTT
-	-	TRBV12-3/TRBV12-4	TRBJ1-2	CASSLAPSYGYTF	TGTGCCAGCAGTTTAGCCCCTAGTTATGGCTACACCTTC
TRBD2	-	TRBV7-2	TRBJ2-3	CASSFVGLAVDTQYF	TGTGCCAGCAGCTTCGTTGGTCTAGCGGTAGATACGCAGTATTTT
TRBD1	-	TRBV6-6	TRBJ1-2	CASRTGQGNYGYTF	TGTGCCAGCAGGACGGGACAGGGTAACTATGGCTACACCTTC
TRBD1	-	TRBV30	TRBJ1-1	CAWSARGGTGNTEAFF	TGTGCCTGGAGCGCCCGAGGCGGGACAGGGAACACTGAAGCTTTCTTT
TRBD2	-	TRBV20-1	TRBJ2-3	CSASYPGLAGYDTQYF	TGCAGTGCTAGTTATCCGGGACTAGCGGGGTATGATACGCAGTATTTT
TRBD1	-	TRBV4-2	TRBJ2-6	CASSPKGAVEVQGSGANVLTF	TGTGCCAGCAGCCCAAAGGGGGCGGTTGAAGTCCAAGGCTCTGGGGCCAACGTCCTGACTTTC
TRBD1	-	TRBV11-2	TRBJ1-2	CASSSTGGRNGYTF	TGTGCCAGCAGCTCAACAGGGGGAAGAAATGGCTACACCTTC
TRBD1	-	TRBV9	TRBJ1-1	CASSVGVGGDTEAFF	TGTGCCAGCAGCGTAGGGGTAGGGGGCGACACTGAAGCTTTCTTT
-	-	TRBV6-5	TRBJ2-7	CASPRTEPYEQYF	TGTGCCAGCCCCCGGACTGAGCCTTACGAGCAGTACTTC
TRBD1	-	TRBV12-3/TRBV12-4	TRBJ1-2	CASRGTGEGYTF	TGTGCCAGCAGAGGGACAGGGGAGGGCTACACCTTC
TRBD2	-	TRBV5-1	TRBJ2-3	CASRVWTSSTDTQYF	TGCGCCAGCAGGGTGTGGACTAGCAGCACAGATACGCAGTATTTT
-	-	TRBV5-6	TRBJ2-2	CASSRAGELFF	TGTGCCAGCAGCCGCGCCGGGGAGCTGTTTTTT
-	-	TRBV7-2	TRBJ2-7	CASSLATAGDPNEQYF	TGTGCCAGCAGCTTAGCGACGGCAGGGGATCCCAACGAGCAGTACTTC
-	-	TRBV27	TRBJ1-2	CASSSPGGKGEKGYTF	TGTGCCAGCAGTTCCCCGGGGGGGAAGGGTGAAAAAGGCTACACCTTC
-	-	TRBV19	TRBJ2-2	CASQTTGHHTGELFF	TGTGCCAGCCAAACTACAGGGCACCACACCGGGGAGCTGTTTTTT
-	-	TRBV14	TRBJ2-5	CASAGGFAETQYF	TGTGCCAGCGCAGGGGGGTTCGCGGAGACCCAGTACTTC
-	once	TRBV27	TRBJ2-7	CASSLGPPGDRPSYEQYF	TGTGCCAGCAGTTTAGGGCCCCCGGGGGACCGCCCATCCTACGAGCAGTACTTC
-	-	TRBV30	TRBJ2-1	CAWKQAREQFF	TGTGCCTGGAAACAGGCCAGAGAGCAGTTCTTC
-	-	TRBV6-1	TRBJ1-6	CASSEGRSSYNSPLHF	TGTGCCAGCAGTGAGGGCCGTAGCTCCTATAATTCACCCCTCCACTTT
-	-	TRBV6-5	TRBJ2-7	CASSPRGIYEQYF	TGTGCCAGCAGTCCCCGGGGTATCTACGAGCAGTACTTC
TRBD1	once	TRBV4-1	TRBJ1-4	CASSQGGTGALGNEKLFF	TGCGCCAGCAGCCAAGGAGGGACAGGGGCCCTCGGGAATGAAAAACTGTTTTTT
-	-	TRBV30	TRBJ2-2	CAWSGLGVLYTGELFF	TGTGCCTGGAGTGGGTTAGGGGTACTCTACACCGGGGAGCTGTTTTTT
-	-	TRBV6-6	TRBJ1-5	CASSLGSGENSNQPQHF	TGTGCCAGCAGTCTGGGCTCAGGGGAGAATAGCAATCAGCCCCAGCATTTT
-	-	TRBV27	TRBJ2-7	CASSLSWTEYEQYF	TGTGCCAGCAGTTTATCCTGGACAGAATACGAGCAGTACTTC
-	-	TRBV24-1	TRBJ2-2	CATTSDSNTGELFF	TGTGCCACCACTTCGGACAGTAACACCGGGGAGCTGTTTTTT
-	-	TRBV20-1	TRBJ1-1	CSASLSLRAFF	TGCAGTGCTAGTTTATCCCTGCGGGCTTTCTTT